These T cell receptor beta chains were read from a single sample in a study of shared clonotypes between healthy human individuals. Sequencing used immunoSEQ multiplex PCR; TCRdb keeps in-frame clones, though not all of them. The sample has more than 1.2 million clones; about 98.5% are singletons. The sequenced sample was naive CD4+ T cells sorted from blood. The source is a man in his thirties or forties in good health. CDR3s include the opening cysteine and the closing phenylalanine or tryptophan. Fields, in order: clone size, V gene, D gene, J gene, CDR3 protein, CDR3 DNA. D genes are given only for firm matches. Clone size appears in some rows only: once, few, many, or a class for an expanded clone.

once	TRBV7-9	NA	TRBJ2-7	CASSLGGYSYEQYF	TGTGCCAGCAGCTTAGGCGGTTACTCCTACGAGCAGTACTTC
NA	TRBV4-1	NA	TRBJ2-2	CASSQDGQPSTGELFF	TGCGCCAGCAGCCAAGACGGCCAACCGAGCACCGGGGAGCTGTTTTTT
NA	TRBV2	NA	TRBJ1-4	CASRGATTNEKLFF	TGTGCCTCCCGAGGGGCAACGACTAATGAAAAACTGTTTTTT
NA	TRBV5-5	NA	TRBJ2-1	CASSLSRGHEQFF	TGTGCCAGCAGCTTAAGCAGGGGACATGAGCAGTTCTTC
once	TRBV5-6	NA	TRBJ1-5	CASSLLSRDHQPQHF	TGTGCCAGCAGCTTGTTATCCAGGGACCATCAGCCCCAGCATTTT
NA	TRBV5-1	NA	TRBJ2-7	CASSLGGADEQYF	TGCGCCAGCAGCTTGGGTGGTGCAGACGAGCAGTACTTC
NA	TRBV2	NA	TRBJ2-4	CASSRAELAKNIQYF	TGTGCCAGCAGTAGGGCAGAGCTAGCCAAAAACATTCAGTACTTC
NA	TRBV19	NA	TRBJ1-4	CASSSSGRTEKLFF	TGTGCCAGTAGTTCCTCGGGGCGGACTGAAAAACTGTTTTTT
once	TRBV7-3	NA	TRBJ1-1	CASSLGGTQNTEAFF	TGTGCCAGCAGCTTAGGTGGCACACAGAACACTGAAGCTTTCTTT
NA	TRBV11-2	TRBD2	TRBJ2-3	CASSLGASGRADTQYF	TGTGCCAGCAGCTTAGGGGCTAGCGGGAGGGCAGATACGCAGTATTTT
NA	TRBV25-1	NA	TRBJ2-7	CASSEPGNEQYF	TGTGCCAGCAGTGAGCCAGGGAACGAGCAGTACTTC
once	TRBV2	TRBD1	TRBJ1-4	CASRRQGPLTNEKLFF	TGTGCCAGCAGGAGACAGGGCCCTCTGACTAATGAAAAACTGTTTTTT
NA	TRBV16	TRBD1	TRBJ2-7	CASSHRGLREQYF	TGTGCCAGCAGCCACAGGGGGCTTAGGGAGCAGTACTTC
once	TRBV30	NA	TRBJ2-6	CAWSVGVSGANVLTF	TGTGCCTGGAGCGTAGGGGTCTCTGGGGCCAACGTCCTGACTTTC
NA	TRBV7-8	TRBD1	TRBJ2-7	CASSLAGTGLYEQYF	TGTGCCAGCAGCTTAGCCGGGACAGGACTCTACGAGCAGTACTTC
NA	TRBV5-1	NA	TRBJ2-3	CASSKRTSPDTQYF	TGCGCCAGCAGCAAACGGACATCCCCAGATACGCAGTATTTT
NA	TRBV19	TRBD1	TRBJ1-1	CASSPHGTGNLNTEAFF	TGTGCCAGTAGTCCCCACGGGACAGGGAATCTGAACACTGAAGCTTTCTTT
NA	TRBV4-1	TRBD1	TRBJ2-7	CASSHDPTGVGYEQYF	TGCGCCAGCAGCCACGATCCGACAGGGGTCGGCTACGAGCAGTACTTC